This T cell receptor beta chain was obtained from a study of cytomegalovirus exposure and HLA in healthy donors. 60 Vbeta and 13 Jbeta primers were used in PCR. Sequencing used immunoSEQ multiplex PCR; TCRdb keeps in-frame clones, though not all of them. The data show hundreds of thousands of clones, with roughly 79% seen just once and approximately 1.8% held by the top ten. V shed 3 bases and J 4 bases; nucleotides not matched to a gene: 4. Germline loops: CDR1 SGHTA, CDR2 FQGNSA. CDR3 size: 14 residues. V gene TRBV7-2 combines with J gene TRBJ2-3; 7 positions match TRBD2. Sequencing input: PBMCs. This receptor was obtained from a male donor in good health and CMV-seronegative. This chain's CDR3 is CASSFSLAPDTQYF. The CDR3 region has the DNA TGTGCCAGCAGCTTTTCACTAGCGCCAGATACGCAGTATTTT. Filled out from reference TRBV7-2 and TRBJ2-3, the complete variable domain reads GAGVSQSPSNKVTEKGKDVELRCDPISGHTALYWYRQSLGQGLEFLIYFQGNSAPDKSGLPSDRFSAERTGGSVSTLTIQRTQQEDSAVYLCASSFSLAPDTQYFGPGTRLTVL.